This TCR beta chain is drawn from a study of long-term antiretroviral therapy in people with HIV. Broader study findings: Blood was collected between 2004 and 2017, possibly under older ART regimens. Comparison with controls showed narrower CDR3 length ranges in HIV repertoires.

The V and J ends lost 10 bases and 0 bases respectively, with 12 bases between them. This CDR3 comprises 13 residues. Germline assignment: CDR1 ENHRY and CDR2 SYGVKD. The assay, immunoSEQ v3.0, was run at survey level. Some clones are missing from TCRdb's copy, which holds only in-frame ones; the method was immunoSEQ multiplex PCR. The top ten hold around a tenth of the sample, which has around 19,000 clones, under 90% seen once. For this clone: Its antigen remains unidentified.

This clonotype was sampled from a man aged 40-55 years with HIV. This chain uses TRBV10-3 with TRBJ1-1; D ambiguous. The sample was unsorted PBMCs, taken approximately 2.5 years after starting antiretroviral therapy. The CDR3 DNA is TGTGCCACAGGACCCGACATGAACACTGAAGCTTTCTTT. Amino acid sequence: CATGPDMNTEAFF.